This T cell receptor (beta chain) was observed in a study of T cell responses to AZD1222 COVID-19 vaccine. Study overall: Samples with a second dose at about 4 or about 12 weeks were pooled together. Study-level findings and limits: Most donors were white British, females outnumbered males, and clonal diversity was possibly underestimated. Sampling that yielded the repertoires occurred only after the peak T cell response.

Here immunoSEQ multiplex PCR was the method, and the copy in TCRdb shows in-frame clones only, minus some. The repertoire holds 120,000 or so clones, with 80% to 90% as singletons. Trimming pared 6 bases from V and 5 bases from J, leaving 11 bases between. CDR3 length: 13 residues. Germline V gives CDR1 SNHLY, CDR2 FYNNEI. As regards this clone: Its specificity is not known.

This clonotype was obtained from an adult in good health. The chain has TRBV2 and TRBJ1-5; tentative D call: TRBD1 (6 bases). Sequencing was performed on peripheral blood, taken on day 0 of AZD1222 vaccination. The CDR3 coding sequence is TGTGCCAGCAGCTCAGGGGAGGATCAGCCCCAGCATTTT. Encoded protein: CASSSGEDQPQHF. The full variable domain, its missing parts supplied by reference TRBV2 and TRBJ1-5, is EPEVTQTPSHQVTQMGQEVILRCVPISNHLYFYWYRQILGQKVEFLVSFYNNEISEKSEIFDDQFSVERPDGSNFTLKIRSTKLEDSAMYFCASSSGEDQPQHFGDGTRLSIL.